The 5 T cell receptor beta chains below come from one sample, sequenced in a study of blood T cell repertoires in COVID-19 (dated by TCRdb to 2020 to 2022). Library creation used the immunoSEQ multiplex PCR assay. Imported from immuneACCESS, the table was reduced by TCRdb to in-frame sequences with V and J called. These copies leave out some clones; in studies compared against another copy, an unresolved V gene accounts for under half, and the cause of the remainder is not known. Within this sample are around 200,000 clones, with roughly 90% of them counted one time only. Less than 0.85% of the sample lies in the top ten. Material for sequencing was PBMCs or T cells enriched from blood (not recorded which). Every receptor here comes from a woman aged 18-35 years who had recovered from COVID-19.

The genes are TRBV12-3 or TRBV12-4 and TRBJ2-3, with D maybe TRBD2 (6 bases). The CDR3 is 13 residues long. Trimming pared 6 bases from V and 5 bases from J, leaving 12 bases between. In DNA, the CDR3 is TGTGCCAGCAGACGGGACTTGGTAGATACGCAGTATTTT. Amino acid sequence: CASRRDLVDTQYF.

The J gene is TRBJ2-1, the V gene TRBV5-6; the D gene is possibly TRBD2 (6 bases). CDR3 length equals 15 residues. V lost 4 bases and J lost 0, with 11 bases in between. The germline CDR1 and CDR2 sequences are SGHDT and YYEEEE. The CDR3 nucleotides read TGTGCCAGCAGCCTTGGAGGGCCCTCCTACAATGAGCAGTTCTTC. Protein product: CASSLGGPSYNEQFF. The variable domain in full, with the rest retrieved from reference TRBV5-6 and TRBJ2-1, is DAGVTQSPTHLIKTRGQQVTLRCSPKSGHDTVSWYQQALGQGPQFIFQYYEEEERQRGNFPDRFSGHQFPNYSSELNVNALLLGDSALYLCASSLGGPSYNEQFFGPGTRLTVL.

Concerning this clone itself: At one end, the junction sequence differs from germline, possibly due to a read error. The chain has TRBV27 and TRBJ2-1, with D maybe TRBD2 (6 bases). Per the germline V gene, CDR1 is MNHEY and CDR2 is SMNVEV (reference sequence). This CDR3 is built from 14 residues. This chain's CDR3 is CASSLRDSFNEQFF. CDR3 nucleotides: TGTGCCAGCAGTTTAAGGGACTCCTTCAATGAGCAGTTCTTC.

CDR3 nucleotides: TGTGCCAGCTCACCCCCTAGCCGCGGACCGTTCTACGAGCAGTACTTC. Protein sequence: CASSPPSRGPFYEQYF. This rearrangement joins TRBV18 to TRBJ2-7, with D possibly matching TRBD2 (5 bases). The CDR3 is made up of 16 amino acids. CDR1 KGHSH and CDR2 LQKENI come from the germline V gene. V was pared by 3 bases and J by 3 bases, with 18 bases between. The full variable domain, rest sourced from reference TRBV18 and TRBJ2-7, is NAGVMQNPRHLVRRRGQEARLRCSPMKGHSHVYWYRQLPEEGLKFMVYLQKENIIDESGMPKERFSAEFPKEGPSILRIQQVVRGDSAAYFCASSPPSRGPFYEQYFGPGTRLTVT.

The gene calls are TRBV18 and TRBJ2-1; 7 bases are shared with TRBD2. After removal of 0 bases from V and 4 bases from J, the junction contained 6 bases not matched to a gene. This CDR3 region has 16 residues. CDR1 is KGHSH and CDR2 is LQKENI in the germline V gene. CDR3 in amino acids: CASSPPSSGEYNEQFF. CDR3 nucleotide sequence: TGTGCCAGCTCACCACCGTCCAGCGGGGAATACAATGAGCAGTTCTTC.